Below are 11 T cell receptor beta chains sequenced from a single sample in a study of blood T cell repertoires in COVID-19. Sequencing was performed with immunoSEQ multiplex PCR; in TCRdb, only in-frame clones are kept and a portion is missing. The table has some 190,000 clones, around three quarters seen once. The sample consisted of PBMCs or T cells enriched from blood (not recorded which). The receptors derive from a woman aged 45-60 years with acute COVID-19.

The chain recombines TRBV7-2 with TRBJ1-2; 7 nucleotides agree with TRBD1. The CDR3 has 14 residues. CDR1 is SGHTA and CDR2 is FQGNSA in the germline V gene. With 3 bases clipped from V and 5 bases from J, the junction kept 6 bases outside the gene matches. This CDR3 reads CASSFRDSNYGYTF. Here the CDR3 DNA reads TGTGCCAGCAGCTTCCGGGACAGCAATTATGGCTACACCTTC.

This rearrangement joins TRBV9 to TRBJ1-4; no clear D. This CDR3 spans 15 amino acids. Germline V gives CDR1 SGDLS, CDR2 YYNGEE. V was shortened by 5 bases and J by 0 bases, with 11 bases between the two germline ends. CDR3 in DNA: TGTGCCAGCAGATCTCACACCGCAACTAATGAAAAACTGTTTTTT. Residues: CASRSHTATNEKLFF.

The sample holds a few counts of this clone. The gene calls are TRBV5-6 and TRBJ2-7; no firm D call. Trimming pared 4 bases from V and 3 bases from J, leaving 11 bases between. This CDR3 region has 13 residues. Germline V gene data show CDR1 as SGHDT and CDR2 as YYEEEE. As DNA, the CDR3 is TGTGCCAGCAGCATAGACGGAGACTACGAGCAGTACGTC. This translates into CASSIDGDYEQYV.

The genes are TRBV5-1 and TRBJ2-3; TRBD1 aligns across 11 bases. V lost 4 bases and J lost 4; bases outside the gene matches: 2. The V gene's germline CDR1 is SGHRS and CDR2 YFSETQ. This CDR3 has 14 residues. The CDR3 spells CASSTGQGADTQYF. The CDR3 nucleotides are TGCGCCAGCAGCACGGGACAGGGGGCAGATACGCAGTATTTT. The full variable domain, rest sourced from reference TRBV5-1 and TRBJ2-3, is KAGVTQTPRYLIKTRGQQVTLSCSPISGHRSVSWYQQTPGQGLQFLFEYFSETQRNKGNFPGRFSGRQFSNSRSEMNVSTLELGDSALYLCASSTGQGADTQYFGPGTRLTVL.

The rearrangement uses TRBV2 and TRBJ1-5; 8 bases are shared with TRBD1. The V segment lost 2 bases and the J segment 5 bases; nucleotides outside the gene matches: 2. This CDR3 contains 14 residues. Germline loops: CDR1 SNHLY, CDR2 FYNNEI. CDR3 DNA sequence: TGTGCCAGCAGTGAATCGACAGGGGATCAGCCCCAGCATTTT. Translated, it gives CASSESTGDQPQHF.

This sequence joins TRBV2 and TRBJ1-2; D is unclear. Germline loops: CDR1 SNHLY, CDR2 FYNNEI. The CDR3 consists of 12 residues. The germline V and J ends were trimmed by 3 bases and 5 bases, with 7 bases remaining between them. The DNA for the CDR3 is TGTGCCAGCAGTGATTCCGGTTATGGCTACACCTTC. It translates to CASSDSGYGYTF.

The chain uses TRBV27 and TRBJ2-2, with 8 positions matching TRBD1. In germline, CDR1 is MNHEY, CDR2 SMNVEV (reference sequence). The J segment lost 7 bases and the V segment lost 2 bases, leaving 6 bases of the junction unmatched. This CDR3 is 15 amino acids long. In DNA, the CDR3 is TGTGCCAGCAGTTTAGGCAGGGGGCGGATCGGGGAGCTGTTTTTT. Translation: CASSLGRGRIGELFF.

The genes are TRBV3-1 (or the pseudogene TRBV3-2) and TRBJ1-1; 9 bases map to TRBD1. The CDR3 sequence is 18 residues long. V trimming: 4 bases; J trimming: 4 bases; junction bases outside the gene matches: 16. Germline V lookup: CDR1 LGHDT, CDR2 YNNKEL (reference sequence). The CDR3 reads CASSPKPGQGFFVTEAFF. CDR3 DNA: TGTGCCAGCAGCCCTAAACCGGGACAGGGATTTTTCGTCACTGAAGCTTTCTTT.

The chain joins TRBV7-2 to TRBJ2-5, with 9 bases aligning to TRBD2. Losses at the gene ends were 1 base for V and 2 bases for J; bases not matched to a gene: 11. The CDR3 is made up of 18 amino acids. The germline V gene has CDR1 SGHTA and CDR2 FQGNSA. The CDR3 DNA follows: TGTGCCAGCAGCTTAGGGGGTCTAGCGGGGAGACGACAAGAGACCCAGTACTTC. This gives the protein CASSLGGLAGRRQETQYF.

Regarding this clone: One end of the junction is discordant with germline, which a read error may explain. The chain uses TRBV5-4 and TRBJ1-2, with 9 bases fitting TRBD1. Germline-derived CDR1 and CDR2 are SGHNT and YYREEE (reference sequence). This CDR3 is built from 17 residues. CDR3 in amino acids: CASSLELGTGSNYGYTF. The CDR3 DNA reads as TGTGCCAGCAGTTTGGAACTAGGGACAGGGTCTAACTATGGCTACACCTTC.

The chain couples TRBV7-9 to TRBJ2-5; weak D call: TRBD1 (6 bases). Germline V CDR1 and CDR2: SEHNR, FQNEAQ (reference sequence). The germline V and J ends were trimmed by 4 bases and 5 bases, with 17 bases remaining between them. This CDR3 spans 15 amino acids. CDR3 in amino acids: CASSSRFGGSETQYF. The CDR3 DNA is TGTGCCAGCAGCTCCCGGTTTGGGGGCTCGGAGACCCAGTACTTC.